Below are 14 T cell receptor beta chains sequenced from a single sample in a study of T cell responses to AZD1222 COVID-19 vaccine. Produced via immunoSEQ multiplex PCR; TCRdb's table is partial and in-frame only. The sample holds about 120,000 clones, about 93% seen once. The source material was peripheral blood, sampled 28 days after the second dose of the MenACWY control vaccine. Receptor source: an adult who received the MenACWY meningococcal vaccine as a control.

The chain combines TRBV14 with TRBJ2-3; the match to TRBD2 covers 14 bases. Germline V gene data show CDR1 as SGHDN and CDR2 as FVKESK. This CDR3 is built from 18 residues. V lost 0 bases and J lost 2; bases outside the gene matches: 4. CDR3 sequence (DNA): TGTGCCAGCAGCCAAGAAAAGGGACTAGCGGGAGTCACAGATACGCAGTATTTT. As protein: CASSQEKGLAGVTDTQYF.

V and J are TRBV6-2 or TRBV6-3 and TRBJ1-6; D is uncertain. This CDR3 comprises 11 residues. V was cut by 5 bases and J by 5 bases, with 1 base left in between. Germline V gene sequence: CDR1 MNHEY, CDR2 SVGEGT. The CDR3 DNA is TGTGCCAGCAGTGATAATTCACCCCTCCACTTT. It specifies CASSDNSPLHF.

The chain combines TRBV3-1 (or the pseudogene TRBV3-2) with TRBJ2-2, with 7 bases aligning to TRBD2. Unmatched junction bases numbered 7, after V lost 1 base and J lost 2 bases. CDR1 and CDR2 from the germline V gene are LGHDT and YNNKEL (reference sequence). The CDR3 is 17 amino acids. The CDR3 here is CASSQVGLADNTGELFF. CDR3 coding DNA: TGTGCCAGCAGCCAAGTAGGGCTAGCGGACAACACCGGGGAGCTGTTTTTT.

CDR3 protein: CASNRRDTDTQYF. CDR3 nucleotides: TGTGCCAGCAATCGCCGGGACACAGATACGCAGTATTTT. The chain couples TRBV12-3 or TRBV12-4 to TRBJ2-3, with D perhaps TRBD2 (5 bases). V lost 7 bases and J 2 bases, leaving 10 bases between the germline ends. This CDR3 region has 13 residues.

The CDR3 loop is CATSDFGTGDLSADTQYF. In DNA, the CDR3 is TGTGCCACCAGTGATTTTGGGACAGGGGATCTCAGCGCAGATACGCAGTATTTT. The chain has TRBV24-1 and TRBJ2-3; 10 bases fit TRBD1. The CDR3 loop spans 18 amino acids. The trim removed 1 base at V and 4 bases at J, leaving 10 bases unmatched. The V gene's germline CDR1 is KGHDR and CDR2 SFDVKD.

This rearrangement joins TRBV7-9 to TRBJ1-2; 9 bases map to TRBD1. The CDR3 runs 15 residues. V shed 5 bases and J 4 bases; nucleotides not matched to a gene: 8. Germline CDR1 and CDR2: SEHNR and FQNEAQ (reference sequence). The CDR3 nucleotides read TGTGCCAGCAGCCTACGACAGGGGGAGGGCTATGGCTACACCTTC. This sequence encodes CASSLRQGEGYGYTF.

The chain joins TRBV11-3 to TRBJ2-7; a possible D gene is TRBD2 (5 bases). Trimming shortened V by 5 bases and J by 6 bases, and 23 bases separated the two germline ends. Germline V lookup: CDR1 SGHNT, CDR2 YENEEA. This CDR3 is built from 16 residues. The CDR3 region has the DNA TGTGCCAGCAGCGATCCGGACGGAGGCAGCATTACCGAGCAGTACTTC. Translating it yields CASSDPDGGSITEQYF.

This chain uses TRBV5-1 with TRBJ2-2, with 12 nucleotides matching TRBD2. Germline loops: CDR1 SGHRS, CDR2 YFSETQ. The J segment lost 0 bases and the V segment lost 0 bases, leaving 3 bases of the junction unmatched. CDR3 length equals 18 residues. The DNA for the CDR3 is TGCGCCAGCAGCTTGGGACTAGCGGGAGTATCGAACACCGGGGAGCTGTTTTTT. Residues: CASSLGLAGVSNTGELFF.

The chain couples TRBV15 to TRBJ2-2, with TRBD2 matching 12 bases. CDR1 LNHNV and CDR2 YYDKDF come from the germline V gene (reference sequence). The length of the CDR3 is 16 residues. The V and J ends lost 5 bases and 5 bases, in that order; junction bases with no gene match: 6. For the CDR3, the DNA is TGTGCCACCAGCGGTCTAGCGGGGGGGCCTACCGGGGAGCTGTTTTTT. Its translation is CATSGLAGGPTGELFF.

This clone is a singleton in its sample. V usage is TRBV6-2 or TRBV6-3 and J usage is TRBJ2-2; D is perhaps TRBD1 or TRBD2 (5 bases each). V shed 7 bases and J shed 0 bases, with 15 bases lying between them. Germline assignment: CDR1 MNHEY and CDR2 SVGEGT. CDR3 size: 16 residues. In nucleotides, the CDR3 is TGTGCCAGCAACCCCACACTAGGGGCGAACACCGGGGAGCTGTTTTTT. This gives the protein CASNPTLGANTGELFF.

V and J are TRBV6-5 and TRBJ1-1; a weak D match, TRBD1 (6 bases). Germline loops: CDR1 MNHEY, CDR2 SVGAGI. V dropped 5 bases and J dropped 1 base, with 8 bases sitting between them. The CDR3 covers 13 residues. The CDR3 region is CASSKTGNTEAFF. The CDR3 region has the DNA TGTGCCAGCAGTAAGACAGGGAACACTGAAGCTTTCTTT.

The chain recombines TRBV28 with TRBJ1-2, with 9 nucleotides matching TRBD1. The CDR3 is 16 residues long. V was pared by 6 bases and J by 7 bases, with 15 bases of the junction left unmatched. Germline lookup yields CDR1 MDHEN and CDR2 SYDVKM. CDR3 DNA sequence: TGTGCCAGCAGGATCCCTCGGGGACAGGGTCCCAGTGGCTACACCTTC. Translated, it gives CASRIPRGQGPSGYTF.

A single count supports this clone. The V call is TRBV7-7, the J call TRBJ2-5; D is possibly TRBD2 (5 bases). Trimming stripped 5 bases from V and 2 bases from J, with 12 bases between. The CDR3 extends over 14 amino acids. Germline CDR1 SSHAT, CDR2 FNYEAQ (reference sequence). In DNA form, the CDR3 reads TGTGCCAGCAGCCACTCCGGAGGTCAAGAGACCCAGTACTTC. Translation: CASSHSGGQETQYF. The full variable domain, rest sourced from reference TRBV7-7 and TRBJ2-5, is GAGVSQSPRYKVTKRGQDVTLRCDPISSHATLYWYQQALGQGPEFLTYFNYEAQPDKSGLPSDRFSAERPEGSISTLTIQRTEQRDSAMYRCASSHSGGQETQYFGPGTRLLVL.

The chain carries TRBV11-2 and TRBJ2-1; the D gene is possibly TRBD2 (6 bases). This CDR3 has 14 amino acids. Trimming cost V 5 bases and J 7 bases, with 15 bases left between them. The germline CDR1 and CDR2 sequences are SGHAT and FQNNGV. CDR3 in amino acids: CASSPRGWQNEQFF. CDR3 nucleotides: TGTGCCAGCAGCCCCCGGGGGTGGCAGAATGAGCAGTTCTTC. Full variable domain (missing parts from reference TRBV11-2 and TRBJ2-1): EAGVAQSPRYKIIEKRQSVAFWCNPISGHATLYWYQQILGQGPKLLIQFQNNGVVDDSQLPKDRFSAERLKGVDSTLKIQPAKLEDSAVYLCASSPRGWQNEQFFGPGTRLTVL.